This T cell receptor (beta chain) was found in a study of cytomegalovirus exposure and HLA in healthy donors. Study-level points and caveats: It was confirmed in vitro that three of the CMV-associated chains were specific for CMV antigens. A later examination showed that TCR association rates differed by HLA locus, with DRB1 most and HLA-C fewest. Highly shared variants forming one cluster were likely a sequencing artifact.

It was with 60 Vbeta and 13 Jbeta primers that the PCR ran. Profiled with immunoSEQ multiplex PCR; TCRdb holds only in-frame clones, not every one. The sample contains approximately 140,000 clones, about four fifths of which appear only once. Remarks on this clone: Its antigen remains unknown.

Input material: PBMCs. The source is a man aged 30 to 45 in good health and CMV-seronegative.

The CDR3 nucleotides read TGTGCCAGCAGTTCCGGGACTGATCCTGAGCAGTACTTC. It codes for CASSSGTDPEQYF. The rearrangement uses TRBV28 and TRBJ2-7, with D possibly matching TRBD2 (6 bases). Germline V gene lookup returns CDR1 MDHEN and CDR2 SYDVKM. The CDR3 is made up of 13 amino acids. The ends were cut back, 4 bases at V and 7 bases at J, with 14 bases in the middle.